One sample yielded the 25 T cell receptor beta chains listed below, sequenced in a study of blood T cell repertoires in COVID-19. Repertoires were generated with immunoSEQ multiplex PCR, while TCRdb's copy carries only in-frame clones and drops some. The table includes 99,000 or so clones, around 81% detected once. The sequenced material came from peripheral blood. The receptors here all came from a man of 80 years or more with acute or convalescent COVID-19.

V and J are TRBV5-4 and TRBJ2-7; 9 nucleotides agree with TRBD1. The germline CDR1 and CDR2 sequences are SGHNT and YYREEE (reference sequence). CDR3 size: 15 residues. V lost 0 bases to trimming and J lost 0 bases; unmatched junction nucleotides: 1. The DNA of the CDR3 is TGTGCCAGCAGCTTGGGACAGGGGGGCTCCTACGAGCAGTACTTC. It codes for CASSLGQGGSYEQYF.

The J gene is TRBJ1-1, the V gene TRBV27; D gene uncertain. Trimming took 8 bases from V and 7 from J, leaving 17 bases between them. The CDR3 runs to 13 residues. CDR1 and CDR2 (germline): MNHEY, SMNVEV (reference sequence). The CDR3 bases are TGTGCCAGCGGGAATGAAGGGAGTAATGAAGCTTTCTTT. The encoded protein is CASGNEGSNEAFF.

The chain couples TRBV6-2 or TRBV6-3 to TRBJ2-1, with D unclear. V was shortened by 5 bases and J by 4 bases, with 6 bases between the two germline ends. The CDR3 runs 12 residues. Germline lookup yields CDR1 MNHEY and CDR2 SVGEGT. The CDR3 is CASSPYYNEQFF. Here the CDR3 DNA reads TGTGCCAGCAGTCCCTATTACAATGAGCAGTTCTTC.

This clone was seen a handful of times. The rearrangement links TRBV19 to TRBJ1-6, with TRBD1 identical over 9 bases. The length of the CDR3 is 13 residues. Trimming removed 8 bases from V and 7 bases from J; junction bases left unmatched: 3. Germline CDR1 is LNHDA and CDR2 is SQIVND (reference sequence). Written as DNA, the CDR3 is TGTGCCAGTTCCGGGACAGGGAATTCACCCCTCCACTTT. This sequence encodes CASSGTGNSPLHF. Full variable domain (rest looked up from reference TRBV19 and TRBJ1-6): DGGITQSPKYLFRKEGQNVTLSCEQNLNHDAMYWYRQDPGQGLRLIYYSQIVNDFQKGDIAEGYSVSREKKESFPLTVTSAQKNPTAFYLCASSGTGNSPLHFGNGTRLTVT.

The chain recombines TRBV30 with TRBJ1-3, with TRBD1 identical over 8 bases. The V segment lost 5 bases and the J segment 2 bases; nucleotides outside the gene matches: 2. CDR3 length: 13 residues. Germline loops: CDR1 GTSNPN, CDR2 SVGIG (reference sequence). CDR3 sequence reads: CAWATGAGNTIYF. The CDR3 coding sequence is TGTGCCTGGGCGACAGGGGCTGGAAACACCATATATTTT.

The rearrangement uses TRBV11-2 and TRBJ2-3; D not certain. The V gene's germline CDR1 is SGHAT and CDR2 FQNNGV. V was pared by 5 bases and J by 0 bases, with 12 bases between. This CDR3 spans 15 amino acids. Written as DNA, the CDR3 is TGTGCCAGCAGCCCTTTAGCCCCGAGCACAGATACGCAGTATTTT. Translation gives CASSPLAPSTDTQYF.

The CDR3 DNA follows: TGTGCCAGCAGTCGCGATTTCGGGAATTCACCCCTCCACTTT. Its protein product is CASSRDFGNSPLHF. The gene calls are TRBV7-9 and TRBJ1-6, with D unclear. CDR3 size: 14 residues. Germline V gene data show CDR1 as SEHNR and CDR2 as FQNEAQ (reference sequence). V shed 6 bases and J shed 7 bases, with 13 bases lying between them.

This clone was seen just once. This rearrangement joins TRBV5-5 to TRBJ1-1, with TRBD1 matching over 7 bases. The CDR3 has 17 amino acids. With 4 bases clipped from V and 3 bases from J, the junction kept 15 bases outside the gene matches. Per the germline V gene, CDR1 is SGHKS and CDR2 is YYEKEE (reference sequence). CDR3 bases: TGTGCCAGCAGCCGCCAGTTTGCCTTAACAGGGGACACTGAAGCTTTCTTT. Protein product: CASSRQFALTGDTEAFF.

This rearrangement joins TRBV5-1 to TRBJ2-7; 8 nucleotides align to TRBD1. The V gene end was trimmed by 4 bases and the J gene end by 3 bases; junction bases not matched to a gene: 3. In germline, CDR1 is SGHRS, CDR2 YFSETQ. This CDR3 region has 13 residues. CDR3 amino acids: CASSTDRGYEQYF. In DNA, the CDR3 is TGCGCCAGCAGCACCGACAGGGGCTACGAGCAGTACTTC.

This rearrangement joins TRBV19 to TRBJ1-5, with D unresolved. Germline loops: CDR1 LNHDA, CDR2 SQIVND (reference sequence). The length of the CDR3 is 15 residues. V lost 2 bases and J 4 bases, leaving 12 bases between the germline ends. The CDR3 sequence: CASSINSIWNQPQHF. CDR3 bases: TGTGCCAGTAGTATAAACAGCATTTGGAATCAGCCCCAGCATTTT.

V gene TRBV30 combines with J gene TRBJ2-2; 7 bases are shared with TRBD2. CDR3 size: 16 residues. Germline CDR1 reads GTSNPN; CDR2 reads SVGIG (reference sequence). Trimming took 1 base from V and 3 from J; bases not matched to a gene: 8. The CDR3 loop reads CAWSGVRERYTGELFF. CDR3 sequence (DNA): TGTGCCTGGAGTGGTGTGCGGGAGCGGTACACCGGGGAGCTGTTTTTT.

V usage is TRBV6-5 and J usage is TRBJ1-6; perhaps TRBD1 as D (6 bases). Between the trimmed V and J ends, which lost 0 bases and 10 bases, there was a span of 16 bases. The CDR3 runs 16 residues. Germline CDR1 and CDR2: MNHEY and SVGAGI. The chain's CDR3 is CASSYSKGGSRSPLHF. CDR3 sequence (DNA): TGTGCCAGCAGTTACTCGAAGGGGGGGAGTCGCTCACCCCTCCACTTT.

The chain combines TRBV5-1 with TRBJ2-5; the D gene is possibly TRBD2 (5 bases). Trimming took 2 bases from V and 2 from J, leaving 13 bases between them. CDR1 is SGHRS and CDR2 is YFSETQ in the germline V gene. The CDR3 has 15 residues. In DNA form, the CDR3 reads TGCGCCAGCAGCTTCGCCGGAGGTACACAAGAGACCCAGTACTTC. This encodes CASSFAGGTQETQYF.

This clone is a singleton in its sample. The V call is TRBV5-1, the J call TRBJ2-1, with TRBD1 identical over 10 bases. The CDR3 extends over 16 amino acids. Germline assignment: CDR1 SGHRS and CDR2 YFSETQ. Unmatched junction bases numbered 8, after V lost 1 base and J lost 7 bases. This CDR3 reads CASSLMPGQGMNEQFF. The CDR3 coding sequence is TGCGCCAGCAGCTTGATGCCGGGACAGGGGATGAATGAGCAGTTCTTC.

The chain combines TRBV6-5 with TRBJ1-1; TRBD1 agrees at 10 bases. Unmatched junction bases numbered 2, after V lost 2 bases and J lost 2 bases. Germline V gene sequence: CDR1 MNHEY, CDR2 SVGAGI. The CDR3 covers 15 residues. CDR3: CASSYGDRGNTEAFF. The CDR3, as DNA: TGTGCCAGCAGTTACGGGGACAGGGGAAACACTGAAGCTTTCTTT.

The J gene is TRBJ1-2, the V gene TRBV29-1; a possible D gene is TRBD1 (5 bases). The CDR3 is made up of 15 amino acids. Between the trimmed V and J ends, which lost 1 base and 8 bases, there was a span of 20 bases. CDR1 and CDR2 (germline): SQVTM, ANQGSEA. The CDR3 here is CSVEGAGWPPEGYTF. The DNA of the CDR3 is TGCAGCGTTGAAGGCGCAGGGTGGCCACCCGAGGGCTACACCTTC.

This clone has a single count. The chain joins TRBV25-1 to TRBJ1-2; D is unresolved. V lost 0 bases and J lost 3, with 5 bases in between. CDR3 size: 13 residues. Germline V gives CDR1 MGHDK, CDR2 SYGVNS. The chain's CDR3 is CASSEYEDYGYTF. The CDR3 bases are TGTGCCAGCAGTGAATATGAGGACTATGGCTACACCTTC.

In this sample, this clone turned up a few times. The genes are TRBV28 and TRBJ1-2; D is perhaps TRBD1 (6 bases). The CDR3 is made up of 15 amino acids. With 8 bases removed from V and 4 bases from J, the gap between germline ends came to 20 bases. Germline V gives CDR1 MDHEN, CDR2 SYDVKM. The CDR3 DNA reads as TGTGCCAGCGGGGGAGGGCCCGGGACAATCTATGGCTACACCTTC. The encoded protein is CASGGGPGTIYGYTF.

The chain combines TRBV12-3 or TRBV12-4 with TRBJ1-4; D may be TRBD1 (6 bases). V lost 3 bases, J lost 6 bases, and 8 bases lay in between. The CDR3 consists of 13 residues. CDR3 DNA sequence: TGTGCCAGCAGTTTCACAGGGCATGAAAAACTGTTTTTT. Residues: CASSFTGHEKLFF.

This clone came up once. The J gene is TRBJ1-4, the V gene TRBV18; D may be TRBD1 (6 bases). The CDR3 consists of 13 residues. Germline V gene data show CDR1 as KGHSH and CDR2 as LQKENI. Trimming removed 3 bases at V and 5 bases at J, with 7 bases between. CDR3 in amino acids: CASSPDRNEKLFF. In DNA form, the CDR3 reads TGTGCCAGCTCACCTGACAGGAATGAAAAACTGTTTTTT. Full variable domain (missing parts from reference TRBV18 and TRBJ1-4): NAGVMQNPRHLVRRRGQEARLRCSPMKGHSHVYWYRQLPEEGLKFMVYLQKENIIDESGMPKERFSAEFPKEGPSILRIQQVVRGDSAAYFCASSPDRNEKLFFGSGTQLSVL.

The V and J genes are TRBV11-2 and TRBJ2-7; 9 bases map to TRBD1. The junction had 8 bases not matched to a gene; V was cut back by 4 bases and J by 4 bases. Germline CDR1 and CDR2: SGHAT and FQNNGV. This CDR3 has 15 amino acids. CDR3 amino acids: CASSSTGGDFYEQYF. CDR3 bases: TGTGCCAGCAGCTCGACAGGGGGGGATTTTTACGAGCAGTACTTC.

The genes are TRBV7-8 and TRBJ1-2; possible D gene TRBD1, 6 bases. The CDR3 runs to 13 residues. With 7 bases removed from V and 2 bases from J, the gap between germline ends came to 11 bases. Looked up from germline, CDR1 is SGHVS and CDR2 is FQNEAQ. CDR3 in amino acids: CASTRTVNYGYTF. The CDR3 region has the DNA TGTGCCAGCACCCGGACAGTAAACTATGGCTACACCTTC.

The chain combines TRBV28 with TRBJ2-1, with D perhaps matching TRBD2 (6 bases). V was clipped by 2 bases and J by 14 bases, with 22 bases between them. Germline V CDR1 and CDR2: MDHEN, SYDVKM. The CDR3 extends over 15 amino acids. This CDR3 reads CASSLRKTAPREKFF. In DNA, the CDR3 is TGTGCCAGCAGTTTAAGGAAAACGGCGCCGCGGGAAAAGTTCTTC.

This chain uses TRBV30 with TRBJ2-3; 14 bases match TRBD2. V was pared by 8 bases and J by 1 base, with 2 bases of the junction left unmatched. The CDR3 has 14 amino acids. The germline V gene has CDR1 GTSNPN and CDR2 SVGIG (reference sequence). The CDR3: CAGTSGGGTDTQYF. The CDR3 coding sequence is TGTGCCGGGACTAGCGGGGGCGGCACAGATACGCAGTATTTT.

V is TRBV4-2 and J is TRBJ2-1, with 8 bases aligning to TRBD2. This CDR3 has 17 amino acids. V gave up 0 bases and J gave up 4 bases; unmatched junction bases: 8. Germline V CDR1 and CDR2: LGHNA, YNFKEQ. CDR3 sequence (DNA): TGTGCCAGCAGCCAAGATCTCGGGAGGGCCCTTTACAATGAGCAGTTCTTC. Translated: CASSQDLGRALYNEQFF.